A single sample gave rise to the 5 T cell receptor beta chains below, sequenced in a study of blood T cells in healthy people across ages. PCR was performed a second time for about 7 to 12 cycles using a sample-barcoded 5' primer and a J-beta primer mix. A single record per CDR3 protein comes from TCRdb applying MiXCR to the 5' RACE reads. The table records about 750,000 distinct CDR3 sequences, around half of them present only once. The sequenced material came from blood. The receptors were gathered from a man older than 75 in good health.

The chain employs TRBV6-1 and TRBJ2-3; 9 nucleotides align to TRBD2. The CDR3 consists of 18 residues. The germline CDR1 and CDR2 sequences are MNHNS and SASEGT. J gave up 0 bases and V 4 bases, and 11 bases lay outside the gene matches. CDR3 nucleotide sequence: TGTGCCAGCAGTGTAAGACGGTCTAGCGGGACTAGCACAGATACGCAGTATTTT. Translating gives CASSVRRSSGTSTDTQYF.

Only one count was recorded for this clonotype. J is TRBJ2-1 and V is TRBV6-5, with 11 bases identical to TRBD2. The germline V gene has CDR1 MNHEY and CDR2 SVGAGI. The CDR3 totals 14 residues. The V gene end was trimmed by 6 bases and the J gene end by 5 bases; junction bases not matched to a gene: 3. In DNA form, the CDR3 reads TGTGCCAGCAGGGAACTAGCGGGAGACAATGAGCAGTTCTTC. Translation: CASRELAGDNEQFF.

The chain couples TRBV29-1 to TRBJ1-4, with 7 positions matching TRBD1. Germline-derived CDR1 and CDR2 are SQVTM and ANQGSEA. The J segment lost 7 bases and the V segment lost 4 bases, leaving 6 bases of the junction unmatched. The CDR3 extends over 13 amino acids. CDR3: CSVAGTVGEKLFF. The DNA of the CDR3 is TGCAGCGTTGCCGGGACAGTCGGTGAAAAACTGTTTTTT.

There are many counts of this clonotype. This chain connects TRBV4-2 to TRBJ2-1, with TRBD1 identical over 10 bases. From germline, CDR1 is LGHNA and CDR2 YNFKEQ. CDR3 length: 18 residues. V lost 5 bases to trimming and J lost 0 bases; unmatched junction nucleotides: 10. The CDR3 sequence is CASSKGTGAVSSYNEQFF. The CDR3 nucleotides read TGTGCCAGCAGCAAAGGGACAGGGGCCGTAAGCTCCTACAATGAGCAGTTCTTC.

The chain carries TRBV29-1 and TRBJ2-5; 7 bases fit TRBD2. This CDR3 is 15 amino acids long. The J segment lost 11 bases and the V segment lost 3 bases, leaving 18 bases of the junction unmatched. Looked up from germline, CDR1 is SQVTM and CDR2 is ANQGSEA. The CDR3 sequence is CSVDLGGGSYNEQYF. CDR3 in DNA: TGCAGCGTTGATTTGGGGGGGGGTTCCTACAATGAGCAGTACTTC.